The 5 T cell receptor beta chains in this list originate from one sample, sequenced in a study of CXCR3-negative and CXCR3-positive naive CD8 T cells. Study findings and constraints: Compared with CXCR3-negative naive cells, CXCR3-positive naive cells showed more hydrophobic TRB CDR3s.

UMI-labeled 5' RACE TRB cDNA libraries were prepared from the cells. TCRdb reprocessed the 5' RACE reads; each CDR3 protein has one entry and no DNA is given. The clone table shows some 120,000 distinct CDR3 sequences, with the ten largest holding 0.59%. Their recognized antigens are unknown. The sample taken for sequencing was naive CXCR3+ CD8+ T cells from blood. The subset was: CD45RO-CCR7+CD27+CD95- naive CD8+ T cells expressing CXCR3 (TNR3+). The source of these receptors is a human donor in good health. Some clones in this sample may be carry-over from other donors' samples.

The chain is built from TRBV12-3 or TRBV12-4 and TRBJ2-7; TCRdb proposes TRBD2, but this gene call is untestable without DNA. The CDR3 has 15 residues. CDR3 residues: CASRQTSGNSYEQYF.

V and J are TRBV7-6 and TRBJ1-2. This CDR3 is 13 amino acids long. The V gene's germline CDR1 is SGHVS and CDR2 FNYEAQ. CDR3 residues: CATGDESNYGYTF.

The chain is built from TRBV4-1 and TRBJ2-3; TCRdb's D gene call, TRBD2, goes unchecked for lack of DNA. CDR3 size: 18 residues. Germline V gene sequence: CDR1 MGHRA, CDR2 YSYEKL. CDR3 sequence: CASSQVSGRASDTDTQYF.

This sequence joins TRBV20-1 and TRBJ2-1. The CDR3 covers 11 residues. Germline CDR1 and CDR2: DFQATT and SNEGSKA (reference sequence). CDR3 sequence: CSVVPYNEQFF.

The chain carries TRBV5-5 and TRBJ2-7; as DNA is missing, the TRBD2 call by TCRdb cannot be tested. Germline V gene sequence: CDR1 SGHKS, CDR2 YYEKEE (reference sequence). CDR3 length: 16 residues. CDR3 protein: CASSREWDLSGDEQYF.